Following are 14 T cell receptor beta chains from one sample sequenced in a study of shared clonotypes between healthy human individuals. The table came from immunoSEQ multiplex PCR; TCRdb's copy has only in-frame clones and leaves some out. This table has millions of clones, 85% to 95% appearing once. Sequenced sample: naive CD4+ T cells sorted from blood. Subset described: CD45RA+ positively selected. The receptors here all came from a man aged 18-30 years in good health.

The chain links TRBV7-2 to TRBJ1-5; the D is unclear. Germline V gene sequence: CDR1 SGHTA, CDR2 FQGNSA. The length of the CDR3 is 13 residues. Trimming shortened V by 4 bases and J by 6 bases, and 10 bases separated the two germline ends. The CDR3 region is CASSSRGSQPQHF. The DNA for the CDR3 is TGTGCCAGCAGCTCCCGAGGCTCTCAGCCCCAGCATTTT.

The chain carries TRBV7-8 and TRBJ2-7, with D possibly being TRBD1 (5 bases). The CDR3 is 15 residues long. V was shortened by 2 bases and J by 5 bases, with 16 bases between the two germline ends. CDR1 is SGHVS, CDR2 FQNEAQ, per germline. CDR3 sequence reads: CASSLRWQGIDEQYF. CDR3 DNA: TGTGCCAGCAGCTTACGCTGGCAGGGTATCGACGAGCAGTACTTC.

The chain has TRBV12-5 and TRBJ2-5; 12 nucleotides line up with TRBD1. Trimming at V came to 9 bases and at J to 5 bases, leaving 4 bases not matched to a gene. The CDR3 is 13 amino acids. In germline, CDR1 is LGHNT, CDR2 FRNRAP. CDR3 bases: TGTGCTAGCGGGACAGGGGGCTTGGAGACCCAGTACTTC. This gives the protein CASGTGGLETQYF.

The rearrangement joins TRBV10-2 to TRBJ2-2; tentatively, D is TRBD1 or TRBD2 (6 bases each). CDR1 WSHSY and CDR2 SAAADI come from the germline V gene. V was pared by 8 bases and J by 4 bases, with 11 bases between. The CDR3 runs 13 residues. The CDR3 DNA reads TGCGCCAGCTGGGGGGCGGGCACCGGGGAGCTGTTTTTT. Translated, it gives CASWGAGTGELFF.

The rearrangement joins TRBV10-1 to TRBJ2-2; D possibly corresponds to TRBD1 (6 bases). The V and J ends lost 5 bases and 4 bases respectively, with 11 bases between them. The CDR3 extends over 14 amino acids. Looked up from germline, CDR1 is WNHNN and CDR2 is SYGVQD (reference sequence). CDR3 in amino acids: CASSYREFTGELFF. CDR3 nucleotide sequence: TGCGCCAGCAGTTACAGGGAGTTCACCGGGGAGCTGTTTTTT.

This chain uses TRBV20-1 with TRBJ1-2; D gene unclear. The V and J ends lost 5 bases and 4 bases respectively, with 8 bases between them. This CDR3 spans 11 amino acids. The germline gives CDR1 DFQATT, CDR2 SNEGSKA (reference sequence). CDR3 in amino acids: CSAETPYGYTF. Written as DNA, the CDR3 is TGCAGTGCTGAAACACCCTATGGCTACACCTTC.

This clone has a single count. The genes are TRBV10-3 and TRBJ1-6; no definite D call. Germline V gene sequence: CDR1 ENHRY, CDR2 SYGVKD. Trimming pared 5 bases from V and 0 bases from J, leaving 11 bases between. There are 16 residues in the CDR3. The CDR3 reads CAISSSQSSYNSPLHF. CDR3 DNA sequence: TGTGCCATCAGTAGCAGTCAGAGCTCCTATAATTCACCCCTCCACTTT.

This sequence joins TRBV19 and TRBJ2-5; D possibly matches TRBD1 or TRBD2 (5 bases each). In germline, CDR1 is LNHDA, CDR2 SQIVND (reference sequence). CDR3 length: 15 amino acids. Trimming left V 5 bases short and J 4 bases short, with 17 bases between. CDR3 protein: CASSLNRGLGETQYF. In nucleotides, the CDR3 is TGTGCCAGTAGTCTGAACCGGGGCCTGGGAGAGACCCAGTACTTC.

This clone was seen a single time. The chain uses TRBV19 and TRBJ2-2; no definite D call. This CDR3 has 13 amino acids. Germline values: CDR1 LNHDA, CDR2 SQIVND (reference sequence). The germline V and J ends were trimmed by 5 bases and 11 bases, with 15 bases remaining between them. This chain's CDR3 is CASSFAGPGELFF. In nucleotides, the CDR3 is TGTGCCAGTAGTTTCGCAGGACCTGGAGAGCTGTTTTTT. Full variable domain (rest looked up from reference TRBV19 and TRBJ2-2): DGGITQSPKYLFRKEGQNVTLSCEQNLNHDAMYWYRQDPGQGLRLIYYSQIVNDFQKGDIAEGYSVSREKKESFPLTVTSAQKNPTAFYLCASSFAGPGELFFGEGSRLTVL.

This chain uses TRBV4-1 with TRBJ2-4, with 11 bases fitting TRBD2. CDR3 length equals 17 residues. Trimming cost V 0 bases and J 7 bases; bases outside gene matches: 8. In germline, CDR1 is MGHRA, CDR2 YSYEKL. The CDR3 sequence is CASSQEIAGGNNNIQYF. The CDR3 DNA reads TGCGCCAGCAGCCAAGAGATAGCGGGGGGGAACAACAACATTCAGTACTTC.

This chain uses TRBV5-4 with TRBJ2-6; either TRBD1 or TRBD2 may fit D (6 bases each). Germline V gives CDR1 SGHNT, CDR2 YYREEE (reference sequence). V lost 5 bases and J lost 0, with 12 bases in between. The length of the CDR3 is 16 residues. The CDR3 sequence is CASRKGGGSGANVLTF. In DNA, the CDR3 is TGTGCCAGCAGGAAAGGAGGGGGCTCTGGGGCCAACGTCCTGACTTTC.

Comment on this clone: Additional DNA sequences in this sample encode the identical CDR3. The chain couples TRBV9 to TRBJ2-3; a possible D gene is TRBD2 (6 bases). Germline-derived CDR1 and CDR2 are SGDLS and YYNGEE. Trimming removed 4 bases from V and 1 base from J, with 13 bases in between. The CDR3 runs 15 residues. The CDR3 sequence: CASSRRGGGTDTQYF. The CDR3 nucleotides are TGTGCCAGCAGCAGGAGGGGCGGGGGCACAGATACGCAGTATTTT.

J is TRBJ1-1 and V is TRBV5-1; tentative D call: TRBD1 (5 bases). The CDR3 has 14 residues. Germline lookup yields CDR1 SGHRS and CDR2 YFSETQ. V lost 1 base, J lost 4 bases, and 11 bases lay in between. CDR3 DNA: TGCGCCAGCAGCTTGATTTCCGGGGGCACTGAAGCTTTCTTT. Its protein is CASSLISGGTEAFF.

The V and J genes are TRBV10-2 and TRBJ1-2, with TRBD1 as a possible D gene (5 bases). Between the trimmed V and J ends, which lost 0 bases and 4 bases, there was a span of 9 bases. CDR1 and CDR2 (germline): WSHSY, SAAADI. There are 14 residues in the CDR3. In nucleotides, the CDR3 is TGCGCCAGCAGTGAGTCTACAGGACTCTATGGCTACACCTTC. This encodes CASSESTGLYGYTF.